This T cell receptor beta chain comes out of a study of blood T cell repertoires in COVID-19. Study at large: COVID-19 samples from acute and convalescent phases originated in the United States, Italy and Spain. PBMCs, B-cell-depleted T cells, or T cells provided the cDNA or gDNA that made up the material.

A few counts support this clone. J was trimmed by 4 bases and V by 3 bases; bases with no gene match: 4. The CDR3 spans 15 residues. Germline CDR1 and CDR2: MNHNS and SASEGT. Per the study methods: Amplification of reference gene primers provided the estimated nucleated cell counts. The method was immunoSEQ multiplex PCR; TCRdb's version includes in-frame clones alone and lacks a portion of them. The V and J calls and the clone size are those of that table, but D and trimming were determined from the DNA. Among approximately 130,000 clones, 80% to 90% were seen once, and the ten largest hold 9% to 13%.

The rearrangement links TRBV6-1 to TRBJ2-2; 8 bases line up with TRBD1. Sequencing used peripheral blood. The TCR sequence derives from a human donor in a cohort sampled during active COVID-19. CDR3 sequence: CASSDQGAGTGELFF. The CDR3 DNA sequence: TGTGCCAGCAGTGACCAGGGGGCGGGCACCGGGGAGCTGTTTTTT.